The clone carrying this T cell receptor beta chain was detected many times. This sample is part of a study of T-cell reconstitution after alpha-beta-depleted transplantation in children. Library preparation (for TCRbeta) was performed with unique molecular identifiers. Each CDR3 protein is one row after TCRdb ran MiXCR on the PCR reads. The repertoire includes 100,000 or so distinct CDR3 sequences, 12% of them detected once, and approximately 14% sits in the top ten. This CDR3 region has 15 residues. Looked up from germline, CDR1 is LGHDT and CDR2 is YNNKEL (reference sequence). J was trimmed by 10 bases and V by 3 bases; bases with no gene match: 7.

Specimen: PBMCs from the stem cell graft donor, collected from the stem cell graft. The TCR sequence derives from a human donor who donated a stem cell graft to a child with inherited bone marrow failure. The rearrangement joins TRBV3-1 to TRBJ1-6, with 9 bases matching TRBD1. The CDR3 reads CASSQWTGEGSPLHF. The CDR3 DNA reads TGTGCCAGCAGCCAGTGGACAGGGGAGGGCTCACCCCTCCACTTT.